This T cell receptor beta chain came from a study of cytomegalovirus exposure and HLA in healthy donors. Study observations and caveats: An ancestry cluster, one associated with Asian ancestry, reportedly showed fewer N-insertions than the approximately 700-donor mean in a later analysis. Presence/absence analyses rested on an assumption that sequencing depth was roughly uniform across donors.

Note on this clone: Its antigen is undetermined.

This CDR3 region has 14 residues. Germline lookup yields CDR1 SGHTA and CDR2 FQGNSA. Unmatched junction bases numbered 7, after V lost 5 bases and J lost 4 bases. Primers included in the PCR were 60 Vbeta and 13 Jbeta primers. Repertoires were generated with immunoSEQ multiplex PCR, while TCRdb's copy carries only in-frame clones and drops some. The table includes 84,000 or so clones, roughly 80% detected once. The source material was PBMCs. The receptor was derived from a boy aged 5-17 years in good health and CMV-seronegative. This chain connects TRBV7-2 to TRBJ1-2; 7 nucleotides align to TRBD1. CDR3 sequence reads: CASSTWTGTYGYTF. For the CDR3, the DNA is TGTGCCAGCAGCACCTGGACAGGAACCTATGGCTACACCTTC.